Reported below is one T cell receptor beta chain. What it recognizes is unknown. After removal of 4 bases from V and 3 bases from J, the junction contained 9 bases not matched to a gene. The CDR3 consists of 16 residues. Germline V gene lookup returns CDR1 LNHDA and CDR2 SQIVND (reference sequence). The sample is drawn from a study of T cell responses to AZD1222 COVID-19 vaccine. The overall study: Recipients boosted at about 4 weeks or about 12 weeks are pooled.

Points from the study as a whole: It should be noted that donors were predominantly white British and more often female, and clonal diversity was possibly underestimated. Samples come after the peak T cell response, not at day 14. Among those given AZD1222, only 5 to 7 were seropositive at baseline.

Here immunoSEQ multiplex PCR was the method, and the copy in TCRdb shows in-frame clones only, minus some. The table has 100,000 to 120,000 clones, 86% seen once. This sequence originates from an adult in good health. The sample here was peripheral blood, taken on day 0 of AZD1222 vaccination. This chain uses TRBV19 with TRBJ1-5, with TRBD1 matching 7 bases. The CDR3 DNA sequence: TGTGCCAGTAGTAAGATCGGACAGGCCGCCAATCAGCCCCAGCATTTT. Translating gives CASSKIGQAANQPQHF.